Presented here are 21 T cell receptor beta chains from one specimen sequenced in a study of cytomegalovirus exposure and HLA in healthy donors. Primers for the PCR totalled 60 Vbeta and 13 Jbeta. Profiling relied on immunoSEQ multiplex PCR, and the TCRdb table lists in-frame clones only, not all of them. The sample contains around 90,000 clones, about 80% of which appear only once. Sample: PBMCs. The origin of the receptors is a man younger than 45 in good health and CMV-seronegative.

This rearrangement joins TRBV30 to TRBJ1-4; 8 positions agree with TRBD1. CDR1 GTSNPN and CDR2 SVGIG come from the germline V gene (reference sequence). The CDR3 totals 15 residues. V shed 3 bases, J shed 4 bases, and the junction held 7 bases outside the gene matches. The CDR3 reads CAWRPGQAHNEKLFF. The CDR3 bases are TGTGCCTGGAGACCGGGACAGGCCCATAATGAAAAACTGTTTTTT.

V is TRBV11-3 and J is TRBJ1-3; TRBD1 might be the D (5 bases). The V gene lost 5 bases and the J gene lost 0 bases, with 5 bases spanning the gap. This CDR3 comprises 13 residues. CDR1 is SGHNT, CDR2 YENEEA, per germline. CDR3 loop: CASSRGSGNTIYF. The CDR3 DNA reads TGTGCCAGCAGCAGGGGCTCTGGAAACACCATATATTTT.

This clone was picked up one time. The gene calls are TRBV5-4 and TRBJ1-3; D call uncertain. The CDR3 consists of 14 residues. Trimming took off 1 base at V and 0 bases at J, with 5 bases between the two ends. From germline, CDR1 is SGHNT and CDR2 YYREEE (reference sequence). For the CDR3, the DNA is TGTGCCAGCAGCTTGCGGGACTCTGGAAACACCATATATTTT. This translates into CASSLRDSGNTIYF.

The chain's CDR3 is CASSLRAGADTQYF. The CDR3 nucleotides read TGTGCCAGCAGCTTGAGAGCGGGAGCTGATACGCAGTATTTT. The chain carries TRBV5-4 and TRBJ2-3, with 8 bases aligning to TRBD2. The CDR3 has 14 residues. The junction had 4 bases not matched to a gene; V was cut back by 1 base and J by 6 bases. Germline CDR1 reads SGHNT; CDR2 reads YYREEE (reference sequence).

The gene calls are TRBV18 and TRBJ1-1; possible D gene TRBD1, 5 bases. CDR3 length: 15 residues. The ends were cut back, 3 bases at V and 3 bases at J, with 14 bases in the middle. Germline assignment: CDR1 KGHSH and CDR2 LQKENI. CDR3 sequence (DNA): TGTGCCAGCTCACCTCCGGGGGAGGTTTACACTGAAGCTTTCTTT. This encodes CASSPPGEVYTEAFF.

The chain employs TRBV19 and TRBJ2-6; no definite D call. Germline V gives CDR1 LNHDA, CDR2 SQIVND (reference sequence). CDR3 length: 15 amino acids. With 3 bases removed from V and 4 bases from J, the gap between germline ends came to 10 bases. The CDR3: CASSIFSLGANVLTF. CDR3 in DNA: TGTGCCAGTAGTATCTTTTCTCTGGGGGCCAACGTCCTGACTTTC. Variable domain in full (rest from reference TRBV19 and TRBJ2-6): DGGITQSPKYLFRKEGQNVTLSCEQNLNHDAMYWYRQDPGQGLRLIYYSQIVNDFQKGDIAEGYSVSREKKESFPLTVTSAQKNPTAFYLCASSIFSLGANVLTFGAGSRLTVL.

The genes are TRBV27 and TRBJ1-1; 8 nucleotides match TRBD1. Germline CDR1 and CDR2: MNHEY and SMNVEV (reference sequence). V was clipped by 3 bases and J by 3 bases; unmatched bases: 15. This CDR3 has 18 residues. The CDR3 is CASSFNPRTGSVDTEAFF. DNA of the CDR3: TGTGCCAGCAGTTTCAACCCTCGGACAGGGAGTGTGGACACTGAAGCTTTCTTT.

The chain is built from TRBV11-2 and TRBJ2-1, with D possibly being TRBD1 (8 bases). V was trimmed by 3 bases and J by 9 bases, leaving 18 bases between them. CDR3 length: 15 amino acids. Germline V gene sequence: CDR1 SGHAT, CDR2 FQNNGV. CDR3 protein: CASSFNRGTGGEQFF. In nucleotides, the CDR3 is TGTGCCAGCAGCTTCAACAGGGGGACGGGGGGTGAGCAGTTCTTC.

This sequence joins TRBV5-1 and TRBJ1-1; D not resolved. The CDR3 sequence is 12 residues long. Germline V gene data show CDR1 as SGHRS and CDR2 as YFSETQ. Trimming removed 5 bases at V and 4 bases at J, with 9 bases between. CDR3 loop: CASSVFGTEAFF. CDR3 DNA: TGCGCCAGCAGTGTGTTCGGCACTGAAGCTTTCTTT.

V gene TRBV13 combines with J gene TRBJ2-5; D is possibly TRBD2 (5 bases). Near its end, the DNA agrees better with TRBJ2-7, so the J call may be wrong. CDR3 length equals 14 residues. Germline loops: CDR1 PRHDT, CDR2 FYEKMQ (reference sequence). The CDR3 reads CASSPGLISYEQYF. Here the CDR3 DNA reads TGTGCCAGCAGCCCCGGACTCATATCCTACGAGCAGTACTTC.

The J gene is TRBJ1-5, the V gene TRBV19; 7 bases fit TRBD1. The CDR3 runs 15 residues. V lost 4 bases and J lost 5; bases outside the gene matches: 8. The germline V gene has CDR1 LNHDA and CDR2 SQIVND (reference sequence). The CDR3 sequence is CASSRRDRKDQPQHF. Written as DNA, the CDR3 is TGTGCCAGTAGTAGAAGGGACAGAAAAGATCAGCCCCAGCATTTT.

This chain connects TRBV7-9 to TRBJ2-5; D unresolved. CDR1 and CDR2 from the germline V gene are SEHNR and FQNEAQ (reference sequence). There are 15 residues in the CDR3. With 5 bases removed from V and 0 bases from J, the gap between germline ends came to 13 bases. CDR3 DNA sequence: TGTGCCAGCAGCCGCATCGAGACTTACCAAGAGACCCAGTACTTC. Encoded protein: CASSRIETYQETQYF.

The J gene is TRBJ2-3, the V gene TRBV6-1, with 7 bases identical to TRBD2. This CDR3 region has 14 residues. Germline CDR1 MNHNS, CDR2 SASEGT. Trimming at V came to 3 bases and at J to 7 bases, leaving 7 bases not matched to a gene. The CDR3 coding sequence is TGTGCCAGCAGTGAGGATCCGGGGGGAAATACGCAGTATTTT. Its protein is CASSEDPGGNTQYF.

The chain's CDR3 is CASSSRTGALLYGYTF. CDR3 nucleotide sequence: TGTGCCAGCAGTTCGCGGACAGGCGCCCTCCTCTATGGCTACACCTTC. The rearrangement links TRBV5-4 to TRBJ1-2, with TRBD1 matching 7 bases. The CDR3 contains 16 residues. Germline values: CDR1 SGHNT, CDR2 YYREEE (reference sequence). The V gene end was trimmed by 5 bases and the J gene end by 4 bases; junction bases not matched to a gene: 14.

V usage is TRBV4-3 and J usage is TRBJ2-2; maybe TRBD2 (6 bases). This CDR3 is 15 amino acids long. Germline CDR1 LGHNA, CDR2 YSLEER. Trimming took off 0 bases at V and 6 bases at J, with 11 bases between the two ends. The CDR3 is CASSQDLLAPGELFF. The CDR3 DNA reads as TGCGCCAGCAGCCAAGATCTACTAGCCCCCGGGGAGCTGTTTTTT.

As DNA, the CDR3 is TGTGCCAGCAGTGAGGGACAGGGGGCTCCCTACGAGCAGTACTTC. Protein: CASSEGQGAPYEQYF. The J gene is TRBJ2-7, the V gene TRBV6-4; 12 bases match TRBD1. The V gene end was trimmed by 3 bases and the J gene end by 2 bases; junction bases not matched to a gene: 2. CDR3 length: 15 amino acids. From germline, CDR1 is MRHNA and CDR2 SNTAGT.

The chain links TRBV10-3 to TRBJ2-6; 9 nucleotides match TRBD1. Germline V gives CDR1 ENHRY, CDR2 SYGVKD. The V gene end was trimmed by 3 bases and the J gene end by 1 base; junction bases not matched to a gene: 7. There are 18 residues in the CDR3. The CDR3 spells CAISDPGQGPSGANVLTF. CDR3 coding DNA: TGTGCCATCAGTGACCCGGGACAGGGACCTTCTGGGGCCAACGTCCTGACTTTC.

The rearrangement uses TRBV10-3 and TRBJ2-7, with a possible D match to TRBD1 (6 bases). Germline CDR1 ENHRY, CDR2 SYGVKD. CDR3 length equals 14 residues. V lost 2 bases, J lost 7 bases, and 15 bases lay in between. The CDR3 sequence: CAISEMAERGEQYF. Here the CDR3 DNA reads TGTGCCATCAGTGAGATGGCAGAGAGGGGGGAGCAGTACTTC.

Comment on this clone: One junction end does not reproduce the germline sequence, and a read error may be involved. The V and J genes are TRBV28 and TRBJ1-4, with TRBD1 matching over 9 bases. Germline V gives CDR1 MDHEN, CDR2 SYDVKM. The CDR3 loop spans 16 amino acids. The CDR3 loop reads CVSSPPGQGLREKLFF. The CDR3 DNA reads TGTGTCAGCAGCCCCCCGGGACAGGGTCTGAGGGAAAAACTGTTTTTT.

The chain uses TRBV28 and TRBJ1-5; D possibly corresponds to TRBD1 (5 bases). CDR3 length equals 20 residues. The germline gives CDR1 MDHEN, CDR2 SYDVKM. With 5 bases removed from V and 0 bases from J, the gap between germline ends came to 26 bases. CDR3 DNA sequence: TGTGCCAGCAGTCTTTTATATCTGATTGGCAGGGAAGATAGCAATCAGCCCCAGCATTTT. It codes for CASSLLYLIGREDSNQPQHF.

This clone was seen a few times. The chain links TRBV18 to TRBJ1-2, with a possible D match to TRBD1 (6 bases). Germline-derived CDR1 and CDR2 are KGHSH and LQKENI. This CDR3 has 13 amino acids. Trimming cost V 3 bases and J 7 bases, with 12 bases left between them. CDR3: CASSPEDRFGYTF. Here the CDR3 DNA reads TGTGCCAGCTCACCCGAGGACAGATTTGGCTACACCTTC.